These 16 T cell receptor beta chains were sequenced from one sample in a study of cytomegalovirus exposure and HLA in healthy donors. Sequencing was performed with immunoSEQ multiplex PCR; in TCRdb, only in-frame clones are kept and a portion is missing. The sample lists 300,000 or so clones; 70% to 90% were seen once. Sample: PBMCs. The receptors originated from a young man in good health and CMV-seronegative.

The V gene is TRBV11-2, the J gene TRBJ2-1; 7 bases align to TRBD1. Germline trimming cut 7 bases from V and 3 bases from J; bases unmatched to any gene: 12. Germline V gene lookup returns CDR1 SGHAT and CDR2 FQNNGV. The CDR3 extends over 16 amino acids. The CDR3 protein is CASTIARDRHYNEQFF. CDR3 DNA sequence: TGTGCCAGCACCATAGCCCGGGACAGACACTACAATGAGCAGTTCTTC.

The chain employs TRBV6-5 and TRBJ1-1; no definite D call. Per germline, CDR1 MNHEY and CDR2 SVGAGI. With 6 bases removed from V and 8 bases from J, the gap between germline ends came to 16 bases. The CDR3 has 13 amino acids. DNA of the CDR3: TGTGCCAGCAGATTAGTCGCCCTCGGGGAAGCTTTCTTT. Its translation is CASRLVALGEAFF.

The chain links TRBV27 to TRBJ2-6; 9 bases match TRBD1. The CDR3 contains 16 residues. Trimming at V came to 9 bases and at J to 0 bases, leaving 6 bases not matched to a gene. CDR1 and CDR2 from the germline V gene are MNHEY and SMNVEV (reference sequence). CDR3 sequence: CARPDRGFSGANVLTF. The CDR3 DNA reads TGTGCCAGACCTGACAGGGGGTTCTCTGGGGCCAACGTCCTGACTTTC.

The gene calls are TRBV19 and TRBJ1-5; D possibly corresponds to TRBD1 (6 bases). Trimming took off 6 bases at V and 2 bases at J, with 8 bases between the two ends. Looked up from germline, CDR1 is LNHDA and CDR2 is SQIVND (reference sequence). CDR3 length: 13 residues. DNA for the CDR3: TGTGCCAGTAGCCAGGGGCGCAATCAGCCCCAGCATTTT. Protein sequence: CASSQGRNQPQHF. Full variable domain (outside the CDR3, taken from reference TRBV19 and TRBJ1-5): DGGITQSPKYLFRKEGQNVTLSCEQNLNHDAMYWYRQDPGQGLRLIYYSQIVNDFQKGDIAEGYSVSREKKESFPLTVTSAQKNPTAFYLCASSQGRNQPQHFGDGTRLSIL.

The chain couples TRBV18 to TRBJ1-4; a weak D match, TRBD1 (6 bases). This CDR3 spans 16 amino acids. CDR1 and CDR2 (germline): KGHSH, LQKENI. Deletions cut 3 bases from V and 4 bases from J, with 15 bases between. The CDR3 protein is CASSPEPQGFNEKLFF. CDR3 sequence (DNA): TGTGCCAGCTCACCCGAGCCACAGGGATTTAATGAAAAACTGTTTTTT.

V is TRBV4-1 and J is TRBJ1-3; no clear D gene. Trimming removed 4 bases from V and 0 bases from J, with 16 bases in between. CDR3 length equals 17 residues. CDR1 MGHRA and CDR2 YSYEKL come from the germline V gene. CDR3 region: CASSLRPTESSGNTIYF. The CDR3, as DNA: TGCGCCAGCAGCCTTCGCCCAACAGAGAGCTCTGGAAACACCATATATTTT.

The V call is TRBV7-9, the J call TRBJ2-7, with 9 bases that match TRBD1. Germline V CDR1 and CDR2: SEHNR, FQNEAQ (reference sequence). J was trimmed by 5 bases and V by 2 bases; bases with no gene match: 13. There are 17 residues in the CDR3. CDR3 protein: CASSLPTSGQGPNEQYF. The CDR3 DNA is TGTGCCAGCAGCTTACCTACCTCCGGACAGGGGCCGAACGAGCAGTACTTC.

CDR3 sequence: CASSQDLGSGNTIYF. CDR3 bases: TGCGCCAGCAGCCAAGATCTCGGGTCTGGAAACACCATATATTTT. The J gene is TRBJ1-3, the V gene TRBV4-3; D unresolved. The ends were cut back, 0 bases at V and 1 base at J, with 7 bases in the middle. The CDR3 is made up of 15 amino acids. From germline, CDR1 is LGHNA and CDR2 YSLEER.

The rearrangement links TRBV7-2 to TRBJ1-1, with 9 bases lining up with TRBD1. V shed 5 bases, J shed 1 base, and the junction held 2 bases outside the gene matches. Germline V gene sequence: CDR1 SGHTA, CDR2 FQGNSA. CDR3 size: 14 residues. CDR3 nucleotides: TGTGCCAGCAGCCGGGGACAGGGGAACACTGAAGCTTTCTTT. This encodes CASSRGQGNTEAFF.

This clone has more than one count but fewer than ten. J is TRBJ2-7 and V is TRBV6-6; D may be TRBD2 (5 bases). The CDR3 length is 13 residues. Germline V gives CDR1 MNHNY, CDR2 SVGAGI (reference sequence). V was clipped by 6 bases and J by 2 bases, with 11 bases between them. The CDR3 is CASSPGSPYEQYF. The CDR3 DNA sequence: TGTGCCAGCAGCCCGGGGTCCCCCTACGAGCAGTACTTC.

This chain links TRBV19 with TRBJ1-5; a weak D match, TRBD1 (5 bases). This CDR3 spans 12 amino acids. Trimming removed 7 bases from V and 6 bases from J, with 10 bases in between. The germline V gene has CDR1 LNHDA and CDR2 SQIVND (reference sequence). This CDR3 reads CASKGMSQPQHF. The DNA of the CDR3 is TGTGCCAGTAAGGGGATGAGTCAGCCCCAGCATTTT.

The genes are TRBV2 and TRBJ2-1, with 7 positions matching TRBD2. CDR1 is SNHLY and CDR2 is FYNNEI in the germline V gene. The junction had 6 bases not matched to a gene; V was cut back by 11 bases and J by 2 bases. CDR3 length: 13 residues. CDR3 amino acids: CASGAGPYNEQFF. The CDR3 DNA reads as TGTGCCTCGGGAGCGGGGCCCTACAATGAGCAGTTCTTC. The full variable domain, its missing parts supplied by reference TRBV2 and TRBJ2-1, is EPEVTQTPSHQVTQMGQEVILRCVPISNHLYFYWYRQILGQKVEFLVSFYNNEISEKSEIFDDQFSVERPDGSNFTLKIRSTKLEDSAMYFCASGAGPYNEQFFGPGTRLTVL.

V is TRBV2 and J is TRBJ1-6, with a weak D call TRBD1 (5 bases). Germline V gene data show CDR1 as SNHLY and CDR2 as FYNNEI. V was clipped by 4 bases and J by 7 bases, with 8 bases between them. The CDR3 length is 13 residues. CDR3 loop: CASSGQGNSPLHF. CDR3 sequence (DNA): TGTGCCAGCAGTGGGCAGGGAAATTCACCCCTCCACTTT.

V and J are TRBV7-6 and TRBJ1-3; 7 bases fit TRBD1. The CDR3 totals 15 residues. V trimming: 5 bases; J trimming: 0 bases; junction bases outside the gene matches: 4. The germline V gene has CDR1 SGHVS and CDR2 FNYEAQ. As DNA, the CDR3 is TGTGCCAGCAGCCCGGGACAGAACTCTGGAAACACCATATATTTT. It specifies CASSPGQNSGNTIYF.

CDR3 DNA sequence: TGTGCCAGCAGTGAGACAGGGGTAGGGCCCCAGCATTTT. Encoded protein: CASSETGVGPQHF. The chain links TRBV6-1 to TRBJ1-5, with 8 bases matching TRBD1. V dropped 3 bases and J dropped 9; count of bases not matched to a gene: 4. There are 13 residues in the CDR3. Germline V gene data show CDR1 as MNHNS and CDR2 as SASEGT.

V usage is TRBV27 and J usage is TRBJ1-2, with TRBD1 as a possible D gene (5 bases). CDR3 length: 14 amino acids. V shed 5 bases and J shed 4 bases, with 14 bases lying between them. Germline V gene sequence: CDR1 MNHEY, CDR2 SMNVEV (reference sequence). The CDR3 loop is CASSAADSRYGYTF. CDR3 in DNA: TGTGCCAGCAGTGCGGCCGACAGCCGCTATGGCTACACCTTC.